The 8 T cell receptor beta chains listed next were all sequenced from one sample in a study of beta chain features in type 1 diabetes. The whole isolated RNA underwent reverse transcription, so sequencing captured expressed TCRB transcripts. Data came from immunoSEQ multiplex PCR; TCRdb stores just in-frame clones and leaves some out. The data show about 620,000 clones, around a sixth seen once. Specimen: naive CD4+ T cells from blood. These TCRs come from a man younger than 30 in good health.

The V call is TRBV30, the J call TRBJ1-4; no definite D call. CDR1 GTSNPN and CDR2 SVGIG come from the germline V gene (reference sequence). V was pared by 0 bases and J by 4 bases, with 18 bases between. This CDR3 contains 17 residues. CDR3 nucleotide sequence: TGTGCCTGGAGTGTACCCCCTGTGAGGGCGGGTAATGAAAAACTGTTTTTT. Translation: CAWSVPPVRAGNEKLFF.

Only a few counts were recorded for this clone. The rearrangement uses TRBV7-9 and TRBJ2-5; TRBD2 matches at 12 bases. CDR1 is SEHNR and CDR2 is FQNEAQ in the germline V gene (reference sequence). This CDR3 has 15 residues. Trimming removed 6 bases from V and 3 bases from J; junction bases left unmatched: 5. The CDR3 nucleotides are TGTGCCAGCAGTCGGGGACTAGCGGGTAAAGAGACCCAGTACTTC. This translates into CASSRGLAGKETQYF.

The CDR3 sequence: CASSAWTSGASKNIQYF. The CDR3 DNA follows: TGTGCCAGCAGCGCGTGGACTAGCGGGGCGTCCAAAAACATTCAGTACTTC. This chain links TRBV7-2 with TRBJ2-4, with 12 bases identical to TRBD2. There are 17 residues in the CDR3. Germline CDR1 SGHTA, CDR2 FQGNSA. J was trimmed by 2 bases and V by 5 bases; bases with no gene match: 7.

This chain joins TRBV9 and TRBJ2-3; 8 bases match TRBD2. The V segment lost 4 bases and the J segment 2 bases; nucleotides outside the gene matches: 12. This CDR3 spans 17 amino acids. CDR1 is SGDLS, CDR2 YYNGEE, per germline. CDR3 coding DNA: TGTGCCAGCAGCCGTGCGGCGGGAGGATCTGTCACAGATACGCAGTATTTT. It encodes CASSRAAGGSVTDTQYF. The entire variable domain, with the rest obtained from reference TRBV9 and TRBJ2-3, is as follows: DSGVTQTPKHLITATGQRVTLRCSPRSGDLSVYWYQQSLDQGLQFLIQYYNGEERAKGNILERFSAQQFPDLHSELNLSSLELGDSALYFCASSRAAGGSVTDTQYFGPGTRLTVL.

This clone was seen only a few times. This chain links TRBV29-1 with TRBJ2-3, with D possibly TRBD2 on 6 matching bases. The CDR3 is 15 residues long. Germline CDR1 reads SQVTM; CDR2 reads ANQGSEA. V was clipped by 6 bases and J by 2 bases, with 18 bases between them. The CDR3 spells CSVVYGTPDTDTQYF. The DNA for the CDR3 is TGCAGCGTGGTCTACGGGACTCCTGACACAGATACGCAGTATTTT.

The chain carries TRBV7-2 and TRBJ2-7; unclear D gene. V dropped 0 bases and J dropped 3 bases, with 6 bases sitting between them. Germline loops: CDR1 SGHTA, CDR2 FQGNSA. This CDR3 is built from 13 residues. The CDR3 protein is CASSLAGDYEQYF. CDR3 nucleotides: TGTGCCAGCAGCTTAGCGGGTGACTACGAGCAGTACTTC. Together with reference TRBV7-2 and TRBJ2-7, the CDR3 gives the full variable domain: GAGVSQSPSNKVTEKGKDVELRCDPISGHTALYWYRQSLGQGLEFLIYFQGNSAPDKSGLPSDRFSAERTGGSVSTLTIQRTQQEDSAVYLCASSLAGDYEQYFGPGTRLTVT.

This clone turned up a few times. The V and J genes are TRBV4-2 and TRBJ2-1; 7 bases align to TRBD2. The CDR3 has 17 amino acids. V gave up 7 bases and J gave up 4 bases; unmatched junction bases: 16. Germline loops: CDR1 LGHNA, CDR2 YNFKEQ. CDR3 nucleotide sequence: TGTGCCAGCACCCTGGGAACGACGAGCGGGGCTTACAATGAGCAGTTCTTC. Residues: CASTLGTTSGAYNEQFF.

This clone was recorded a few times. V usage is TRBV6-1 and J usage is TRBJ2-1; weak D call: TRBD2 (5 bases). Trimming pared 1 base from V and 9 bases from J, leaving 10 bases between. Germline V gene sequence: CDR1 MNHNS, CDR2 SASEGT. CDR3 length: 13 amino acids. The CDR3 loop is CASSEGWRVEQFF. For the CDR3, the DNA is TGTGCCAGCAGTGAAGGATGGCGGGTTGAGCAGTTCTTC.